These T cell receptor beta chains were read from a single sample in a study of glioma-infiltrating T cells after dendritic cell vaccination. Only in-frame clones appear in the TCRdb table, and some are missing; sequencing was by immunoSEQ multiplex PCR. The table shows 75,000 to 95,000 clones, with around 87% occurring only once. The material was blood, obtained after dendritic cell vaccination. The source of these receptors is a human donor with glioblastoma. The CDR3 runs from the conserved cysteine through the conserved F or W. D genes are given only for firm matches. Only part of the rows carry a size: once, few, many, or a class if the clone is expanded.

TRBD1,TRBJ2-5,NA,TRBV7-3,TGTGCCAGCAGCTCGGCAGGGGGCGAGACCCAGTACTTC,CASSSAGGETQYF
TRBD2,TRBJ2-7,NA,TRBV11-3,TGTGCCAGCAGCTCTAGCGGGAGGTACCACGAGCAGTACTTC,CASSSSGRYHEQYF
NA,TRBJ1-4,NA,TRBV28,TGTGCCAGCAGTTCCCTAAACAGGGTCGGGGATGAAAAACTGTTTTTT,CASSSLNRVGDEKLFF
NA,TRBJ2-3,NA,TRBV27,TGTGCCAGCAGTTTGGGGGGTTGGTTCCGGGGGACAGATACGCAGTATTTT,CASSLGGWFRGTDTQYF
TRBD2,TRBJ2-3,NA,TRBV5-4,TGTGCCAGCAGGCCCTCTAGCGGGAGCTCAGATACGCAGTATTTT,CASRPSSGSSDTQYF
TRBD2,TRBJ2-3,NA,TRBV2,TGTGCCAGCAGTGTCGGGGGGGCCCAGTCGGATACGCAGTATTTT,CASSVGGAQSDTQYF
TRBD1,TRBJ1-5,NA,TRBV5-6,TGTGCCAGCAGCAAGGACAGGGATCAGCCCCAGCATTTT,CASSKDRDQPQHF
NA,TRBJ2-2,NA,TRBV19,TGTGCCAGTAGTATACAATCGGTGCAATCCGGGGAGCTGTTTTTT,CASSIQSVQSGELFF
TRBD2,TRBJ2-7,once,TRBV4-1,TGCGCCAGCAGCCAAGATCCCGGACTAGCCTTATACGAGCAGTACTTC,CASSQDPGLALYEQYF
NA,TRBJ1-6,NA,TRBV5-6,TGTGCCAGCAGCTTGGGTCAGGGGAATAATTCACCCCTCCACTTT,CASSLGQGNNSPLHF
NA,TRBJ2-3,NA,TRBV6-4,TGTGCCAGCAGTGCCACTTATCCAGATACGCAGTATTTT,CASSATYPDTQYF
NA,TRBJ1-2,once,TRBV29-1,TGCAGCGTTGAAAGGGAGGGGAACTATGGCTACACCTTC,CSVEREGNYGYTF
NA,TRBJ2-1,NA,TRBV5-4,TGTGCCAGCAGCTTGGATAGGGGTGAGCAGTTCTTC,CASSLDRGEQFF
TRBD1,TRBJ1-4,few,TRBV5-1,TGCGCCAGCAGCTCCTGGACAGGGAATAATGAAAAACTGTTTTTT,CASSSWTGNNEKLFF
NA,TRBJ1-1,NA,TRBV5-1,TGCGCCAGCAGCCTTCTGAGTGACACTGAAGCTTTCTTT,CASSLLSDTEAFF
NA,TRBJ2-6,NA,TRBV10-3,TGTGCCATCAGTAGACAGAGCTCTGGGGCCAACGTCCTGACTTTC,CAISRQSSGANVLTF
NA,TRBJ1-5,NA,TRBV11-3,TGTGCCAGCAGCTTAAGTGGCGCGGTGAATCAGCCCCAGCATTTT,CASSLSGAVNQPQHF
NA,TRBJ2-7,NA,TRBV19,TGTGCCAGTAGTATAGATCCCACAGGTACCCTTATCTACGAGCAGTACTTC,CASSIDPTGTLIYEQYF
NA,TRBJ1-5,NA,TRBV2,TGTGCCAGCAGTGAAATCTATAGCAATCAGCCCCAGCATTTT,CASSEIYSNQPQHF
TRBD1,TRBJ1-2,NA,TRBV4-3,TGCGCCAGCAGCCTCTCTGGTCAGGGGGGTTATGGCTACACCTTC,CASSLSGQGGYGYTF
NA,TRBJ1-5,once,TRBV6-1,TGTGCCAGCACTCGGCAAGAAGCTAGGCAGCCCCAGCATTTT,CASTRQEARQPQHF
NA,TRBJ1-5,NA,TRBV15,TGTGCCACCAGCAGAGAAATCTCGGGTCAGCCCCAGCATTTT,CATSREISGQPQHF
NA,TRBJ1-5,NA,TRBV19,TGTGCCAGTAGTAGCTGGGGGGGGGATCAGCCCCAGCATTTT,CASSSWGGDQPQHF
NA,TRBJ2-7,NA,TRBV11-3,TGTGCCAGCAGCTCCCGAACAGAGCCCTACGAGCAGTACTTC,CASSSRTEPYEQYF
NA,TRBJ2-7,NA,TRBV6-5,TGTGCCAGCAGTTACTCAAGCAATGAGATTTACGAGCAGTACTTC,CASSYSSNEIYEQYF
TRBD2,TRBJ2-2,NA,TRBV5-1,TGCGCCAGCAGCGGGGCTTTAGCGGGAGAGGCCGGGGAGCTGTTTTTT,CASSGALAGEAGELFF
TRBD1,TRBJ2-5,once,TRBV5-4,TGTGCCAGCAGCTTGGCCGGGACAGGGTCAGAGACCCAGTACTTC,CASSLAGTGSETQYF
NA,TRBJ1-5,NA,TRBV6-5,TGTGCCAGCAGTTACTCGAGTAATCAGCCCCAGCATTTT,CASSYSSNQPQHF
TRBD1,TRBJ2-2,few,TRBV19,TGTGCCAGTAGTTCTCGGCCGGGACAGACAATGACACAGAACACCGGGGAGCTGTTTTTT,CASSSRPGQTMTQNTGELFF
TRBD2,TRBJ2-7,NA,TRBV7-3,TGTGCCAGCAGCTTAACCGGACTAGCGGGAGGAAGCCTACCAAGGCAGTACTTC,CASSLTGLAGGSLPRQYF
NA,TRBJ2-7,NA,TRBV11-2,TGTGCCAGCAGCTTGCGACCGGGCGAGCAGTACTTC,CASSLRPGEQYF
NA,TRBJ2-7,NA,TRBV19,TGTGCCAGTAGTCCGGACTCGTACGAGCAGTACTTC,CASSPDSYEQYF
TRBD1,TRBJ1-4,NA,TRBV2,TGTGCCAGCAGCGCACAGGGGTTAAGGGAAAAACTGTTTTTT,CASSAQGLREKLFF
TRBD1,TRBJ1-2,NA,TRBV5-4,TGTGCCAGCAGCCCCAGACGACAGGGGGGTAACTATGGCTACACCTTC,CASSPRRQGGNYGYTF
NA,TRBJ2-1,few,TRBV9,TGTGCCAGCAGCGTACAGGGCCCCTCCTACAATGAGCAGTTCTTC,CASSVQGPSYNEQFF
NA,TRBJ2-7,NA,TRBV4-2,TGTGCCAGCAGCCGAACAGGGAGTTCAGCCTACGAGCAGTACTTC,CASSRTGSSAYEQYF
NA,TRBJ2-1,NA,TRBV5-4,TGTGCCAGCAGCAAAATAGCGGTCTCCTACAATGAGCAGTTCTTC,CASSKIAVSYNEQFF
TRBD2,TRBJ2-5,NA,TRBV7-2,TGTGCCAGCAGCTTAGCTAGCGGGGGGCCTGGGACCCAGTACTTC,CASSLASGGPGTQYF
NA,TRBJ2-5,NA,TRBV11-3,TGTGCCAGCAGCTTAGATCCGGACTGGTTTACCGAGACCCAGTACTTC,CASSLDPDWFTETQYF
TRBD1,TRBJ1-5,NA,TRBV5-4,TGTGCCAGCAGCGCGGGACAGTCCAATCAGCCCCAGCATTTT,CASSAGQSNQPQHF
TRBD1,TRBJ2-1,once,TRBV2,TGTGCCAGCTCCCTACAGGGGTATGAGCAGTTCTTC,CASSLQGYEQFF
TRBD1,TRBJ2-3,NA,TRBV6-6,TGTGCCAGCAGAACCGGACAGGGGAGCACAGATACGCAGTATTTT,CASRTGQGSTDTQYF
TRBD1,TRBJ2-7,NA,TRBV9,TGTGCCAGCAGCGCAGGACAGGACCCCTACGAGCAGTACTTC,CASSAGQDPYEQYF
TRBD1,TRBJ1-1,NA,TRBV2,TGTGCCAGCAGGAGACAGGGGCGGCTGGCTTTCTTT,CASRRQGRLAFF
NA,TRBJ2-5,NA,TRBV25-1,TGTGCCAGCAGCTCATTGGGGGGGCAGCCGATAGGCCAAGAGACCCAGTACTTC,CASSSLGGQPIGQETQYF
NA,TRBJ1-5,NA,TRBV19,TGTGCCAGTAGTATAGTAACAGACCGACCGGCCCAGCATTTT,CASSIVTDRPAQHF
TRBD2,TRBJ2-3,NA,TRBV7-9,TGTGCCAGCAGCTTAGGCTCGGGGGGGATTACGGATACGCAGTATTTT,CASSLGSGGITDTQYF
TRBD1,TRBJ2-3,NA,TRBV15,TGTGCCACCAGCAGAGATATAGGGGGCGGCACAGATACGCAGTATTTT,CATSRDIGGGTDTQYF
TRBD1,TRBJ1-2,NA,TRBV6-5,TGTGCCAGCAGTCAGGGGGCTGGGGGCTACACCTTC,CASSQGAGGYTF
TRBD1,TRBJ2-2,NA,TRBV4-1,TGCGCCAGCAGCCTAACGGGACAGCCGGTGGGCACCGGGGAGCTGTTTTTT,CASSLTGQPVGTGELFF
TRBD2,TRBJ2-1,few,TRBV14,TGTGCCAGCAGCCAAGAATTGGGACTAGCGGGCCTTGTTTTTAATGAGCAGTTCTTC,CASSQELGLAGLVFNEQFF
NA,TRBJ1-1,NA,TRBV5-1,TGCGCCAGCAGCTCTGCTATGAACACTGAAGCTTTCTTT,CASSSAMNTEAFF